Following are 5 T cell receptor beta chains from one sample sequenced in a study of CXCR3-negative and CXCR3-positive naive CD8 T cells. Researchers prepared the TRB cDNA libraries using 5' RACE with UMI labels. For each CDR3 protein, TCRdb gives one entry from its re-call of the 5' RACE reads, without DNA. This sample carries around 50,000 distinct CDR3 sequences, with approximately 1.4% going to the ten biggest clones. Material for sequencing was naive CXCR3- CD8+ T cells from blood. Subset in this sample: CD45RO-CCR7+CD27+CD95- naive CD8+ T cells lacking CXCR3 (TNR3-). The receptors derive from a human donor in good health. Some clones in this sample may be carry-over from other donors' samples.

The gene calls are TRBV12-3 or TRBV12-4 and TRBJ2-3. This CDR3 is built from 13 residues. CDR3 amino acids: CASSLLAADTQYF.

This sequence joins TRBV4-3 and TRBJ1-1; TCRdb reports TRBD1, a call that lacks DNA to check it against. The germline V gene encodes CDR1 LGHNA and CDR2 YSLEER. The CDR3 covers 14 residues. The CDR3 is CASSQGSGYTEAFF.

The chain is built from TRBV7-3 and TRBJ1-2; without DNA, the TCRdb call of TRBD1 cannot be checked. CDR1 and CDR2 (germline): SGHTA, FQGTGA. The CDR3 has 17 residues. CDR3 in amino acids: CASSLTPTGGGNYGYTF.

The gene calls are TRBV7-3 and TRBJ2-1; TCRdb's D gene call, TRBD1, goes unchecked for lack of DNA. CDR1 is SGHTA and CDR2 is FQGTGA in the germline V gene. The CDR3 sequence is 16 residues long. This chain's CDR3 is CASSLMGGLEFNEQFF.

CDR3 sequence reads: CASSLYSPGQLFYEQYF. This chain connects TRBV28 to TRBJ2-7; TCRdb reports TRBD1, a call that lacks DNA to check it against. Germline-derived CDR1 and CDR2 are MDHEN and SYDVKM. The CDR3 length is 17 residues.